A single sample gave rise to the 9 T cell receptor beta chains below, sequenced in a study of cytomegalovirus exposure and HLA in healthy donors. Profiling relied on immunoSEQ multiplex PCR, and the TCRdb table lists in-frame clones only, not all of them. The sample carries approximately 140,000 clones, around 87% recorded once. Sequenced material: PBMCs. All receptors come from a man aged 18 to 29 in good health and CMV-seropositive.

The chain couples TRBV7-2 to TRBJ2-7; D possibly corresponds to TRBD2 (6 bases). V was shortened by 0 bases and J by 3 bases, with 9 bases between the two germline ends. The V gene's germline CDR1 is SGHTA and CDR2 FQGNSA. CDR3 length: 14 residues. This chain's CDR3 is CASSLAAGFYEQYF. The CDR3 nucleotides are TGTGCCAGCAGCTTAGCGGCGGGATTCTACGAGCAGTACTTC. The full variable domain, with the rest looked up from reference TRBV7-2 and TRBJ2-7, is GAGVSQSPSNKVTEKGKDVELRCDPISGHTALYWYRQSLGQGLEFLIYFQGNSAPDKSGLPSDRFSAERTGGSVSTLTIQRTQQEDSAVYLCASSLAAGFYEQYFGPGTRLTVT.

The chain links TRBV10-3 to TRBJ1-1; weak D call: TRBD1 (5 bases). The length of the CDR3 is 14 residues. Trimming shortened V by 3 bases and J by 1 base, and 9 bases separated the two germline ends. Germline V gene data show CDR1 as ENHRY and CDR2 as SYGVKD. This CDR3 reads CAISDGQGNTEAFF. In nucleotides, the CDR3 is TGTGCCATCAGTGACGGGCAGGGGAACACTGAAGCTTTCTTT.

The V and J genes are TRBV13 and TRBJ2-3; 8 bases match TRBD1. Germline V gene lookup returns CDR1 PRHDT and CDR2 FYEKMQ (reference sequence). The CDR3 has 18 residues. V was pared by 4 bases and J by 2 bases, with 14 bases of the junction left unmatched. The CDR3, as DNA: TGTGCCAGCAGCTCCCAACTACTAGAGACAGGGGACACAGATACGCAGTATTTT. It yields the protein CASSSQLLETGDTDTQYF.

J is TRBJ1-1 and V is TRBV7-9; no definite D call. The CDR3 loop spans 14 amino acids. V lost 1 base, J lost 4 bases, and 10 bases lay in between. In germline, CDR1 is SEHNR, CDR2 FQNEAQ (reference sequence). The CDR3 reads CASSLVLGSTEAFF. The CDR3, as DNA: TGTGCCAGCAGCTTAGTTCTAGGGAGCACTGAAGCTTTCTTT.

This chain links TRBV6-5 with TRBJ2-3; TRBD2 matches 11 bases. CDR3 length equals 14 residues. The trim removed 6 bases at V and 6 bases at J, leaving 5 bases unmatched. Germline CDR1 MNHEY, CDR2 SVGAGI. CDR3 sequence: CASRGTSGGDTQYF. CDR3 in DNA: TGTGCCAGCAGGGGGACTAGCGGCGGGGATACGCAGTATTTT.

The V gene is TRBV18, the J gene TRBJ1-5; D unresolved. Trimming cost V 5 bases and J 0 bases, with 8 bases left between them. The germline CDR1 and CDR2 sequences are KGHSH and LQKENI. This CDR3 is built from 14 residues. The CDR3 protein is CASSITDSNQPQHF. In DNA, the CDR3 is TGTGCCAGCTCAATAACAGATAGCAATCAGCCCCAGCATTTT.

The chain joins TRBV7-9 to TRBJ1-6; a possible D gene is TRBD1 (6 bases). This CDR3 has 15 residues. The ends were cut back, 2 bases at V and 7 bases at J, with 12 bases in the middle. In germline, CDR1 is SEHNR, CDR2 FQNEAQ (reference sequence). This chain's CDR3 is CASSLTSTGNSPLHF. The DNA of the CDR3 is TGTGCCAGCAGCTTAACTTCTACAGGGAATTCACCCCTCCACTTT.

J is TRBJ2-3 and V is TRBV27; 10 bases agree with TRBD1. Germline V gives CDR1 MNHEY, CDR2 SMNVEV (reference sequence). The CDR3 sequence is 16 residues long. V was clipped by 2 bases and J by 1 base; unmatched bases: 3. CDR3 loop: CASSLQGTGGTDTQYF. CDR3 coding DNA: TGTGCCAGCAGTTTACAGGGGACAGGGGGCACAGATACGCAGTATTTT.

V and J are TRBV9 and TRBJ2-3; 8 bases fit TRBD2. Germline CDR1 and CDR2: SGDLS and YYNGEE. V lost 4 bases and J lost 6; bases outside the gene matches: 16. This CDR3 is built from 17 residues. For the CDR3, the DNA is TGTGCCAGCAGCCAAGACTTAAGCGGGAGTGTTCTGGATACGCAGTATTTT. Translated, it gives CASSQDLSGSVLDTQYF.